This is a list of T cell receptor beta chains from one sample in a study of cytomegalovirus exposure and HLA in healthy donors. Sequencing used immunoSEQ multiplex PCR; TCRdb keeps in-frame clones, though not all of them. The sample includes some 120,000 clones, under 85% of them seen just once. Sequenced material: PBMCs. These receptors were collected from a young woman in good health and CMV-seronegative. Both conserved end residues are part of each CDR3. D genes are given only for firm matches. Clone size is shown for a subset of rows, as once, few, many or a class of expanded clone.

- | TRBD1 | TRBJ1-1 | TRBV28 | CASSLPGQGGLRAFF | TGTGCCAGCAGCCTTCCGGGACAGGGGGGGTTGAGGGCTTTCTTT
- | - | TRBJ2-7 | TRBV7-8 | CASSLALQTYEQYF | TGTGCCAGCAGCTTAGCTTTACAGACCTACGAGCAGTACTTC
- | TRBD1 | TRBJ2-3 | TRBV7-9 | CASSLERGRTDTQYF | TGTGCCAGCAGCTTAGAGAGGGGGCGCACAGATACGCAGTATTTT
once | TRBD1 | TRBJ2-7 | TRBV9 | CASSPGGQASYEQYF | TGTGCCAGCAGCCCAGGGGGCCAGGCCTCCTACGAGCAGTACTTC
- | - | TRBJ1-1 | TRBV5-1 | CASSLDGRPNTEAFF | TGCGCCAGCAGCTTGGATGGCAGGCCAAACACTGAAGCTTTCTTT
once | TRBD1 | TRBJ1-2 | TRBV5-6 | CASSFGTGKSSVGYTF | TGTGCCAGCAGCTTTGGGACAGGGAAGAGTTCGGTTGGCTACACCTTC
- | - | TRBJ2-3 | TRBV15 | CATSRDITVGDTQYF | TGTGCCACCAGCAGAGATATTACGGTTGGAGATACGCAGTATTTT
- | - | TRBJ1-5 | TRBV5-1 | CASSLNGNSNQPQHF | TGCGCCAGCAGCTTGAACGGGAATAGCAATCAGCCCCAGCATTTT
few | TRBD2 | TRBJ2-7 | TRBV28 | CASSSGRLQYF | TGTGCCAGCAGTTCCGGGAGGTTGCAGTACTTC
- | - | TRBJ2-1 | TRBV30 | CAWSWGGTYNEQFF | TGTGCCTGGAGTTGGGGGGGCACCTACAATGAGCAGTTCTTC
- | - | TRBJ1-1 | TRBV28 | CASRFTVGLRGLNTEAFF | TGTGCCAGCAGATTCACAGTGGGGCTGCGTGGGCTGAACACTGAAGCTTTCTTT
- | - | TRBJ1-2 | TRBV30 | CAWSVGRAHGYTF | TGTGCCTGGAGTGTAGGCAGGGCCCATGGCTACACCTTC
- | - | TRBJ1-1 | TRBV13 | CASSTRGPEAFF | TGTGCCAGCAGCACACGCGGGCCTGAAGCTTTCTTT
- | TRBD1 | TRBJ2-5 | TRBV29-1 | CSVDKTGVAETQYF | TGCAGCGTGGATAAGACAGGGGTAGCAGAGACCCAGTACTTC
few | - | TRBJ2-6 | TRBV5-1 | CASSSQGYGANVLTF | TGCGCCAGCAGCTCACAGGGTTACGGGGCCAACGTCCTGACTTTC
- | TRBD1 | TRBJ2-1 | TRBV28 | CASRVPGQGGNNEQFF | TGTGCCAGCAGGGTCCCGGGACAGGGGGGCAACAATGAGCAGTTCTTC
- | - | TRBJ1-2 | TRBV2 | CASSGRAQGSYGYTF | TGTGCCAGCAGTGGTAGGGCTCAGGGAAGCTATGGCTACACCTTC
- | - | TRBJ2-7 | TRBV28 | CASSPMDSPDYVWEQYF | TGTGCCAGCAGTCCTATGGACAGTCCAGACTACGTGTGGGAGCAGTACTTC
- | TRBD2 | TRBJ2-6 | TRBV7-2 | CASSFTSGAGANVLTF | TGTGCCAGCAGCTTTACAAGCGGGGCTGGGGCCAACGTCCTGACTTTC
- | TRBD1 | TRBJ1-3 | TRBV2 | CASSFDRGTSGNTIYF | TGTGCCAGCAGTTTCGACAGGGGAACGTCTGGAAACACCATATATTTT
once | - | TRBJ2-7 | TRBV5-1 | CASSPVGRGASF | -
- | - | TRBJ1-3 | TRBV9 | CASSSGHYSGNTIYF | TGTGCCAGCAGCTCTGGACACTACTCTGGAAACACCATATATTTT
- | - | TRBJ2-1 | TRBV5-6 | CASSLLLREQFF | TGTGCCAGCAGCTTGTTACTCCGAGAGCAGTTCTTC
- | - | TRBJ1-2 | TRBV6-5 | CASIGVPGGNGYTF | TGTGCCAGCATCGGGGTTCCGGGGGGTAATGGCTACACCTTC
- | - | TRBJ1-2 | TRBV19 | CASSMEGANYGYTF | TGTGCCAGTAGTATGGAAGGGGCTAACTATGGCTACACCTTC
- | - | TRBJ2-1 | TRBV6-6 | CASITSGLFDEQFF | TGTGCCAGCATCACCTCGGGACTTTTCGATGAGCAGTTCTTC
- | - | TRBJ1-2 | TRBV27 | CASGQSWAKIGGYTF | TGTGCCAGCGGGCAGTCCTGGGCAAAAATTGGGGGCTACACCTTC
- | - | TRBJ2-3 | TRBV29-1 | CSVEGPNTRTDTQYF | TGCAGCGTTGAAGGGCCGAATACGCGCACAGATACGCAGTATTTT
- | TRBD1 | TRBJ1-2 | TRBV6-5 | CASSLTGAFYGYTF | TGTGCCAGCAGTTTGACAGGGGCTTTTTATGGCTACACCTTC
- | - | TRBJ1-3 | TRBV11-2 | CASSSGNTIYF | TGTGCCAGCAGCTCAGGAAACACCATATATTTT
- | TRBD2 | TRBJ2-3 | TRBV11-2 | CASSSGLAGGTDTQYF | TGTGCCAGCAGCTCGGGACTAGCGGGGGGCACAGATACGCAGTATTTT
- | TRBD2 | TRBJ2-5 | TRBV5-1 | CASSLDRGGRETQYF | TGCGCCAGCAGCTTGGATCGGGGGGGCCGGGAGACCCAGTACTTC
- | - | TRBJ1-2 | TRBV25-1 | CASSEYGTTGYTF | TGTGCCAGCAGTGAATATGGGACTACTGGCTACACCTTC
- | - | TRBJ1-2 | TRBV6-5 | CATNGGGMNGYTF | TGTGCCACCAACGGAGGAGGGATGAATGGCTACACCTTC
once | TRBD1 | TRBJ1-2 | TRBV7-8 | CASSSDRGRENYGYTF | TGTGCCAGCAGCTCCGACAGGGGGCGAGAGAACTATGGCTACACCTTC
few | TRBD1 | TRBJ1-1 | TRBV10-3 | CAISSSRDRDYTVDTEAFF | TGTGCCATCAGCTCGTCCCGGGACAGGGATTACACGGTGGACACTGAAGCTTTCTTT
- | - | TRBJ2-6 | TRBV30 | CACTGVGANVLTF | TGTGCCTGCACAGGAGTGGGGGCCAACGTCCTGACTTTC
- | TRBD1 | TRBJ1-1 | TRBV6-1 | CASRGQGAKTEAFF | TGTGCCAGCAGGGGACAGGGGGCGAAAACTGAAGCTTTCTTT
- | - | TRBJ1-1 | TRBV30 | CAWSVRQNTEAFF | TGTGCCTGGAGTGTACGACAGAACACTGAAGCTTTCTTT
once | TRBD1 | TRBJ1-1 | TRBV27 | CASKIGQVGNTEAFF | TGTGCCAGCAAAATCGGACAGGTTGGGAACACTGAAGCTTTCTTT
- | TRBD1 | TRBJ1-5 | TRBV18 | CASSPGGQSDQPQHF | TGTGCCAGCTCACCAGGGGGACAGAGCGATCAGCCCCAGCATTTT
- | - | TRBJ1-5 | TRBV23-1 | CASSQAPLGVNQPQHF | TGCGCCAGCAGTCAAGCACCCCTCGGGGTTAATCAGCCCCAGCATTTT